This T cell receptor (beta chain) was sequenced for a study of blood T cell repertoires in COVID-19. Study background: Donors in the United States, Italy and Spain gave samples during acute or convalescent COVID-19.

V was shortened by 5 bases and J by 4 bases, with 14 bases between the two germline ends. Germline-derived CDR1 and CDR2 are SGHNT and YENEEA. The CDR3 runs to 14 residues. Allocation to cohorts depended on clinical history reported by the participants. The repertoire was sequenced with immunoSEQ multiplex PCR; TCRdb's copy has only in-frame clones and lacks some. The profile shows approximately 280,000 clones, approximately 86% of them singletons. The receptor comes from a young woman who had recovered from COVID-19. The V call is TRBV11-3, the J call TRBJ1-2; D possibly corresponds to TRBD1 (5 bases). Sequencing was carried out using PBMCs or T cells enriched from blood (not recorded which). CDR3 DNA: TGTGCCAGCAGCCCCGACAGAGCTCCCTATGGCTACACCTTC. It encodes CASSPDRAPYGYTF.